This T cell receptor (beta chain) comes out of a study of blood T cell repertoires in COVID-19. Overall study: There were acute and convalescent COVID-19 samples, and they came from the United States, Italy and Spain. Sources were T cells, B-cell-depleted T cells, or PBMCs; the material itself was cDNA or gDNA.

TCRdb's copy holds only in-frame clones and misses some; the assay was immunoSEQ multiplex PCR. The sample lists about 320,000 clones, approximately 85% occurring once. Germline V gene lookup returns CDR1 SGHRS and CDR2 YFSETQ. The CDR3 loop spans 15 amino acids. Trimming cost V 7 bases and J 7 bases, with 24 bases left between them. Sequenced: peripheral blood. This TCR was recovered from a human donor in a cohort sampled during active COVID-19. The rearrangement links TRBV5-1 to TRBJ2-7; TRBD1 might be the D (6 bases). The CDR3 loop reads CASSGTPSSSAEQYF. CDR3 DNA sequence: TGCGCCAGCTCCGGGACACCGTCTAGTTCGGCTGAGCAGTACTTC.